This TCR beta chain was captured in a study of Ad26.COV2.S vaccination and SARS-CoV-2 variants. Study background: Ad26.COV2.S was injected intramuscularly once or twice, 56 days apart.

Libraries were prepared by immunoSEQ multiplex PCR; TCRdb keeps only in-frame clonotypes and omits some of them. This sample yields about 680,000 clones, of which 89% are seen a single time; nearly 1.5% belongs to the top ten. Findings and caveats of the study: Substantial post-vaccination breadth of spike-specific CD8+ and CD4+ T cell responses was reported. Vaccinees showed greater spike-specific TCR breadth than placebo recipients. An underestimation of total T cell responses may have resulted from the TCR breadth and depth analyses.

Treatment in this sample: roughly 20 received Ad26.COV2.S at low or high dose, single or two shots; 5 received placebo; per-sample allocation not given. Following the first vaccine or placebo injection, samples were taken on day 63. Trimming removed 4 bases from V and 5 bases from J; junction bases left unmatched: 10. CDR3 length: 17 residues. CDR1 and CDR2 (germline): KGHSH, LQKENI. This clone was detected only once. Its antigen is still unknown. Material: peripheral blood, obtained in a trial of Ad26.COV2.S vaccine versus placebo. The sequence derives from a person between 18 and 59 years old who received the Ad26.COV2.S COVID-19 vaccine or a placebo. The V call is TRBV18, the J call TRBJ2-2, with 10 bases aligning to TRBD1. The CDR3 protein is CASSLFRDRGVTGELFF. The CDR3 nucleotides read TGTGCCAGCTCACTCTTCCGGGACAGGGGTGTGACCGGGGAGCTGTTTTTT.